This T cell receptor beta chain was recovered during a study of early T cells in non-severe SARS-CoV-2 infection. General study findings and limits: There was a bias toward anti-spike CD8 responses in VDJdb matching, which missed private and CD4 specificities.

With respect to this clonotype: What it binds is unknown.

cDNA molecules, individually, were tagged with unique molecular identifiers. TCRdb re-called the 5' RACE reads through MiXCR, storing one row per CDR3 protein. The table has about 62,000 distinct CDR3 sequences, around 9.9% seen once. The sample consisted of whole blood. This TCR was sampled from an adult who was a healthcare worker with PCR-confirmed SARS-CoV-2 infection or an uninfected control (not recorded which).

The CDR3 DNA reads TGTGCCAGCACCCCTCAGGGCCCTCCTGAAGCTTTCTTT. Amino acids: CASTPQGPPEAFF. V is TRBV11-1 and J is TRBJ1-1; maybe TRBD1 (5 bases). There are 13 residues in the CDR3. Germline lookup yields CDR1 SGHAT and CDR2 FQDESV (reference sequence). Trimming left V 7 bases short and J 6 bases short, with 15 bases between.